A single TCR beta chain is shown here with its context. The data derive from a study of shared T cell receptors in the human thymus. Germline V gives CDR1 SGHRS, CDR2 YFSETQ. V shed 1 base and J shed 4 bases, with 18 bases lying between them. The CDR3 is 17 amino acids. This table comes from immunoSEQ multiplex PCR, and its TCRdb copy is limited to in-frame clones, with some not included. The profile shows 700,000 or so clones, approximately 83% of them singletons. These data were likewise used in another study, on human thymus T cells. That work contributes: Donors were healthy Finnish babies undergoing corrective operations for congenital heart defects. The thymus was resected at corrective cardiac surgery. V and J gene usage appeared biased in thymic and blood repertoires.

This TCR derives from a girl under two years old with a congenital heart defect. V gene TRBV5-1 combines with J gene TRBJ2-1; perhaps TRBD2 as D (5 bases). The sample taken for sequencing was thymocytes. CDR3 residues: CASSLPARRLEYNEQFF. Here the CDR3 DNA reads TGCGCCAGCAGCTTGCCGGCGAGGAGGCTGGAGTACAATGAGCAGTTCTTC.